Presented here are 18 T cell receptor beta chains from one specimen sequenced in a study of T cell clonotyping in hematopoietic cell transplantation. Repertoires were generated with immunoSEQ multiplex PCR, while TCRdb's copy carries only in-frame clones and drops some. Seen here are approximately 17,000 clones, approximately 61% observed once, and the top ten hold 12%. This specimen consisted of PBMCs, obtained 30 days after allogeneic stem cell transplant. The source is a male patient in his fifties who had an allogeneic stem cell transplant from an unrelated donor, so T cells may come from the graft donor. Some clones in this sample may be carry-over from other donors' samples.

This clone has only a few counts. The CDR3 nucleotides read TGTGCCTGGAGCGCCGGACAGGGCCCTAATCAGCCCCAGCATTTT. This translates into CAWSAGQGPNQPQHF. The rearrangement joins TRBV30 to TRBJ1-5; 8 bases are a match to TRBD1. The CDR3 is 15 residues long. V trimming: 3 bases; J trimming: 4 bases; junction bases outside the gene matches: 8. Germline V gene sequence: CDR1 GTSNPN, CDR2 SVGIG (reference sequence). The whole variable domain, filled in from reference TRBV30 and TRBJ1-5, reads SQTIHQWPATLVQPVGSPLSLECTVEGTSNPNLYWYRQAAGRGLQLLFYSVGIGQISSEVPQNLSASRPQDRQFILSSKKLLLSDSGFYLCAWSAGQGPNQPQHFGDGTRLSIL.

This chain uses TRBV29-1 with TRBJ2-4; TRBD2 agrees at 7 bases. Per germline, CDR1 SQVTM and CDR2 ANQGSEA. V lost 6 bases to trimming and J lost 6 bases; unmatched junction nucleotides: 14. The CDR3 runs to 15 residues. Here the CDR3 DNA reads TGCAGCGTGAGGGACGACCCCGGGGGGTTAAACATTCAGTACTTC. It codes for CSVRDDPGGLNIQYF.

The V call is TRBV19, the J call TRBJ2-6, with D tentatively TRBD1 (6 bases). V was trimmed by 3 bases and J by 11 bases, leaving 11 bases between them. This CDR3 region has 13 residues. Germline-derived CDR1 and CDR2 are LNHDA and SQIVND (reference sequence). CDR3 nucleotides: TGTGCCAGTAGTATCGTACGACAGGACGTCCTGACTTTC. Translating it yields CASSIVRQDVLTF. Full variable domain (outside the CDR3, taken from reference TRBV19 and TRBJ2-6): DGGITQSPKYLFRKEGQNVTLSCEQNLNHDAMYWYRQDPGQGLRLIYYSQIVNDFQKGDIAEGYSVSREKKESFPLTVTSAQKNPTAFYLCASSIVRQDVLTFGAGSRLTVL.

The chain couples TRBV5-1 to TRBJ1-1; 8 bases match TRBD1. From germline, CDR1 is SGHRS and CDR2 YFSETQ. The length of the CDR3 is 18 residues. The junction had 12 bases not matched to a gene; V was cut back by 0 bases and J by 2 bases. CDR3: CASSLVRGPRGQNTEAFF. CDR3 in DNA: TGCGCCAGCAGCTTGGTTAGGGGTCCCAGGGGGCAAAACACTGAAGCTTTCTTT.

CDR3 in DNA: TGTGCCTGGTTTGTGGGGCTGGGCACAGGGACGGGTAGCTATGGCTACACCTTC. This codes for CAWFVGLGTGTGSYGYTF. The J gene is TRBJ1-2, the V gene TRBV30, with D possibly being TRBD1 (6 bases). Germline lookup yields CDR1 GTSNPN and CDR2 SVGIG (reference sequence). Trimming took 5 bases from V and 4 from J, leaving 29 bases between them. The length of the CDR3 is 18 residues.

This clone appeared a single time. The chain has TRBV6-5 and TRBJ1-5, with D uncertain. This CDR3 spans 14 amino acids. CDR1 and CDR2 from the germline V gene are MNHEY and SVGAGI. V was shortened by 4 bases and J by 0 bases, with 7 bases between the two germline ends. The CDR3 sequence: CASSSGYSNQPQHF. CDR3 bases: TGTGCCAGCAGTTCGGGGTATAGCAATCAGCCCCAGCATTTT.

About this clone: Compared with germline, one end of the junction differs, possibly owing to a read error. The chain links TRBV28 to TRBJ1-5; TRBD1 might be the D (6 bases). The CDR3 spans 16 residues. Looked up from germline, CDR1 is MDHEN and CDR2 is SYDVKM. The CDR3 spells CACSFWHREYNQPQHF. CDR3 DNA: TGTGCCTGCAGTTTTTGGCACAGGGAGTACAATCAGCCCCAGCATTTT.

The V and J genes are TRBV11-2 and TRBJ2-7; D not resolved. V lost 1 base, J lost 0 bases, and 4 bases lay in between. The CDR3 is made up of 13 amino acids. Looked up from germline, CDR1 is SGHAT and CDR2 is FQNNGV. The CDR3 bases are TGTGCCAGCAGCTTAGGGACCTCCTACGAGCAGTACTTC. Translation gives CASSLGTSYEQYF. The full variable domain, completed using reference TRBV11-2 and TRBJ2-7, is EAGVAQSPRYKIIEKRQSVAFWCNPISGHATLYWYQQILGQGPKLLIQFQNNGVVDDSQLPKDRFSAERLKGVDSTLKIQPAKLEDSAVYLCASSLGTSYEQYFGPGTRLTVT.

This clone was counted between two and nine times. V is TRBV4-3 and J is TRBJ2-3; TRBD1 aligns across 9 bases. This CDR3 is built from 18 residues. The germline V gene has CDR1 LGHNA and CDR2 YSLEER. V shed 1 base, J shed 3 bases, and the junction held 11 bases outside the gene matches. The CDR3 sequence: CASSQGTGGDSLTDTQYF. The CDR3 DNA follows: TGCGCCAGCAGCCAAGGTACAGGGGGCGATAGTCTGACAGATACGCAGTATTTT.

The gene calls are TRBV6-6 and TRBJ2-7, with D uncertain. The V gene lost 6 bases and the J gene lost 0 bases, with 9 bases spanning the gap. CDR1 is MNHNY and CDR2 is SVGAGI in the germline V gene (reference sequence). The CDR3 sequence is 13 residues long. CDR3 coding DNA: TGTGCCAGCAGGGGCAGAGACTCCTACGAGCAGTACTTC. As protein: CASRGRDSYEQYF.

The chain recombines TRBV6-1 with TRBJ2-2; 9 nucleotides line up with TRBD1. J was trimmed by 5 bases and V by 6 bases; bases with no gene match: 7. The germline V gene has CDR1 MNHNS and CDR2 SASEGT. The length of the CDR3 is 15 residues. In nucleotides, the CDR3 is TGTGCCAGCAGGTCCGGGACAGGGAGTACCGGGGAGCTGTTTTTT. Translated: CASRSGTGSTGELFF.

The rearrangement uses TRBV5-8 and TRBJ1-1, with D unresolved. Germline CDR1 reads SGHTS; CDR2 reads YDEGEE. The V and J ends lost 5 bases and 8 bases respectively, with 13 bases between them. The CDR3 is 12 residues long. Here the CDR3 DNA reads TGTGCCAGCAGTCGTAACGTGAGGGAAGCTTTCTTT. This sequence encodes CASSRNVREAFF.

The chain couples TRBV28 to TRBJ1-6, with 7 positions matching TRBD1. V lost 5 bases, J lost 9 bases, and 10 bases stayed unmatched. CDR1 is MDHEN and CDR2 is SYDVKM in the germline V gene. There are 15 residues in the CDR3. CDR3 sequence reads: CASSPQGLDSSPLHF. CDR3 in DNA: TGTGCCAGCAGTCCACAGGGGCTGGATTCTTCACCCCTCCACTTT.

The rearrangement joins TRBV12-5 to TRBJ2-3; 10 nucleotides align to TRBD2. The germline gives CDR1 LGHNT, CDR2 FRNRAP. Losses at the gene ends were 1 base for V and 6 bases for J; bases not matched to a gene: 16. The CDR3 is made up of 19 amino acids. The DNA for the CDR3 is TGTGCTAGTGGTTTGGGGTGGGCTAGCGGGAGTACGAGATTGGATACGCAGTATTTT. Its translation: CASGLGWASGSTRLDTQYF.

This clone has just a few counts. The rearrangement uses TRBV9 and TRBJ1-1; 9 bases agree with TRBD1. Germline V lookup: CDR1 SGDLS, CDR2 YYNGEE. The CDR3 has 14 amino acids. J was trimmed by 2 bases and V by 4 bases; bases with no gene match: 3. As DNA, the CDR3 is TGTGCCAGCAGCTCGGGACAGGGAAACACTGAAGCTTTCTTT. As protein: CASSSGQGNTEAFF.

V usage is TRBV5-6 and J usage is TRBJ2-1, with 9 bases identical to TRBD1. Germline trimming cut 0 bases from V and 5 bases from J; bases unmatched to any gene: 6. The CDR3 loop spans 16 amino acids. Germline CDR1 and CDR2: SGHDT and YYEEEE. Here the CDR3 reads CASSLAGTGLNNEQFF. DNA of the CDR3: TGTGCCAGCAGCTTGGCCGGGACAGGGTTGAACAATGAGCAGTTCTTC.

V and J are TRBV28 and TRBJ1-4; D uncertain. This CDR3 comprises 12 residues. V was trimmed by 5 bases and J by 7 bases, leaving 8 bases between them. From germline, CDR1 is MDHEN and CDR2 SYDVKM. CDR3 sequence reads: CASSPAGEKLFF. DNA for the CDR3: TGTGCCAGCAGTCCGGCAGGTGAAAAACTGTTTTTT.

V is TRBV9 and J is TRBJ1-4; tentatively, D is TRBD1 (6 bases). The CDR3 runs 14 residues. V lost 4 bases, J lost 8 bases, and 15 bases lay in between. Germline values: CDR1 SGDLS, CDR2 YYNGEE. The CDR3 protein is CASSPTGRREKLFF. In nucleotides, the CDR3 is TGTGCCAGCAGCCCTACAGGGCGGAGGGAAAAACTGTTTTTT.